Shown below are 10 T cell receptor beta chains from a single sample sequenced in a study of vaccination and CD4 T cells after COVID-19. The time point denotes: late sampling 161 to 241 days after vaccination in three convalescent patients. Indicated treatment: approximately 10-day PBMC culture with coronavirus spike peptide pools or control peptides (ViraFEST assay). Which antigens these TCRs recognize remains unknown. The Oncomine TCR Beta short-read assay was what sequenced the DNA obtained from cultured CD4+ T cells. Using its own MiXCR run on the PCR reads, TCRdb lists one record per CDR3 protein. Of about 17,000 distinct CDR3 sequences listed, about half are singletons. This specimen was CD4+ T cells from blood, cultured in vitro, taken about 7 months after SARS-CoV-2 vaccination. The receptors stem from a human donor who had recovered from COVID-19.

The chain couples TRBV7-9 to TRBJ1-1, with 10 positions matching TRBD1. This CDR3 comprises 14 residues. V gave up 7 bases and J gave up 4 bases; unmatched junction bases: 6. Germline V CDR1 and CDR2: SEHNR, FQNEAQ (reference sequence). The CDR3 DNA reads TGTGCCAGCAACAAGGGACAGGGGCCCACTGAAGCTTTCTTT. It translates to CASNKGQGPTEAFF. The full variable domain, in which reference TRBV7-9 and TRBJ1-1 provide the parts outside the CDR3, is DTGVSQNPRHKITKRGQNVTFRCDPISEHNRLYWYRQTLGQGPEFLTYFQNEAQLEKSRLLSDRFSAERPKGSFSTLEIQRTEQGDSAMYLCASNKGQGPTEAFFGQGTRLTVV.

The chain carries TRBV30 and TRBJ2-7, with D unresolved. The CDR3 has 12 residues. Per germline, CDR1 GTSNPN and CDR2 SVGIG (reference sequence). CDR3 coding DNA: TGTGCATCCCAATCGGGCGGCTACGAGCAGTACTTC. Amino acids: CASQSGGYEQYF. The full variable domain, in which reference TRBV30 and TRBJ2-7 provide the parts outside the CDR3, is SQTIHQWPATLVQPVGSPLSLECTVEGTSNPNLYWYRQAAGRGLQLLFYSVGIGQISSEVPQNLSASRPQDRQFILSSKKLLLSDSGFYLCASQSGGYEQYFGPGTRLTVT.

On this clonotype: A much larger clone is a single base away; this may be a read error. The CDR3 loop is CTSSLRTGGDTGELFF. CDR3 in DNA: TGTACCAGCAGCCTAAGGACAGGGGGCGACACCGGGGAGCTGTTTTTT. The gene calls are TRBV11-3 and TRBJ2-2, with 11 bases that match TRBD1. Germline V gene data show CDR1 as SGHNT and CDR2 as YENEEA. This CDR3 contains 16 residues.

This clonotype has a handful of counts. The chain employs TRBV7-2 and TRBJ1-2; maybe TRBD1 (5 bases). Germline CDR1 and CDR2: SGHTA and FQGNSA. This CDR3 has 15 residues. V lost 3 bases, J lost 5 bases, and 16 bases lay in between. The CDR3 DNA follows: TGTGCCAGCAGCTTTTTTGGGGCCATGGGGTATGGCTACACCTTC. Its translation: CASSFFGAMGYGYTF. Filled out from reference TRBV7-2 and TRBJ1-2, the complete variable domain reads GAGVSQSPSNKVTEKGKDVELRCDPISGHTALYWYRQSLGQGLEFLIYFQGNSAPDKSGLPSDRFSAERTGGSVSTLTIQRTQQEDSAVYLCASSFFGAMGYGYTFGSGTRLTVV.

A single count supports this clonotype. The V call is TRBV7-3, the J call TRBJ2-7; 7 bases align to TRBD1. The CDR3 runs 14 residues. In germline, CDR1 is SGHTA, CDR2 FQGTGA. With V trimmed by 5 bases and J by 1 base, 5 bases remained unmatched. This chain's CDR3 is CASSRDSQSYEQYF. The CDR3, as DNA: TGTGCCAGCAGCCGGGACAGCCAATCCTACGAGCAGTACTTC.

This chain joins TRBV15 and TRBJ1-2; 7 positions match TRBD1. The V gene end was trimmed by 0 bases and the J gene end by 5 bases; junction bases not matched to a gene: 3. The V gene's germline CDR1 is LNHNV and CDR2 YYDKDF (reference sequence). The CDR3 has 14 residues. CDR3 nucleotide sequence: TGTGCCACCAGCAGAGACGGGACAGCTTATGGCTACACCTTC. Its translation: CATSRDGTAYGYTF.

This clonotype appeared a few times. CDR3 sequence reads: CASSNGRQGTNTIYF. In DNA form, the CDR3 reads TGTGCCAGCAGCAACGGGAGACAGGGTACGAACACCATATATTTT. This sequence joins TRBV7-2 and TRBJ1-3; the match to TRBD1 covers 7 bases. Germline assignment: CDR1 SGHTA and CDR2 FQGNSA. V dropped 5 bases and J dropped 7; count of bases not matched to a gene: 11. The CDR3 consists of 15 residues.

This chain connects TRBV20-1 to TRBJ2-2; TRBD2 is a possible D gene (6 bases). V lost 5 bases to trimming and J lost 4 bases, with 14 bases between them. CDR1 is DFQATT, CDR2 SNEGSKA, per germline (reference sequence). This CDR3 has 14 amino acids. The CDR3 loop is CSARGGVPTGELFF. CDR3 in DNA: TGCAGTGCTCGGGGCGGGGTTCCCACCGGGGAGCTGTTTTTT.

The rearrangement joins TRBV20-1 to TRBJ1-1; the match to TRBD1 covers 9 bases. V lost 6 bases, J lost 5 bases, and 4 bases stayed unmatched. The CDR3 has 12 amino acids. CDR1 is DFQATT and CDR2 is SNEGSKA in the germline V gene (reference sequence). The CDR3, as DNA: TGCAGTGCAAACAGGGGGCAAACTGAAGCTTTCTTT. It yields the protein CSANRGQTEAFF.

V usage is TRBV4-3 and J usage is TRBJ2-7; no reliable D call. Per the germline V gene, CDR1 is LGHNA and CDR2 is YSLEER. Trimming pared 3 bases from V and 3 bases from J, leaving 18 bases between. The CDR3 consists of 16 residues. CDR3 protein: CASSQGDRAPYYEQYF. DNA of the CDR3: TGCGCCAGCAGCCAGGGTGATAGGGCCCCCTACTACGAGCAGTACTTC.